These 13 T cell receptor beta chains were sequenced from one sample in a study of blood T cell repertoires in COVID-19. Method: immunoSEQ multiplex PCR; TCRdb's copy keeps in-frame clones and lacks some. The table records 80,000 to 90,000 clones, about 84% of them present only once. Sequenced material: peripheral blood. These receptor sequences come from a woman aged 70-85 years with acute or convalescent COVID-19.

The chain carries TRBV12-3 or TRBV12-4 and TRBJ1-1; no reliable D call. Trimming pared 6 bases from V and 3 bases from J, leaving 11 bases between. This CDR3 has 13 amino acids. CDR3 in amino acids: CASRDPADTEAFF. The DNA for the CDR3 is TGTGCCAGCAGAGACCCAGCGGACACTGAAGCTTTCTTT.

The chain is built from TRBV27 and TRBJ2-3; TRBD2 matches 13 bases. Germline CDR1 MNHEY, CDR2 SMNVEV (reference sequence). This CDR3 spans 16 amino acids. V gave up 5 bases and J gave up 3 bases; unmatched junction bases: 5. The DNA of the CDR3 is TGTGCCAGCAGTCTACGGACTAGCGGGAGAACAGATACGCAGTATTTT. This gives the protein CASSLRTSGRTDTQYF.

The J gene is TRBJ2-1, the V gene TRBV18; 7 bases align to TRBD1. V gave up 2 bases and J gave up 12 bases; unmatched junction bases: 7. This CDR3 region has 13 residues. In germline, CDR1 is KGHSH, CDR2 LQKENI. CDR3 protein: CASSPDPRDRQFF. The DNA of the CDR3 is TGTGCCAGCTCACCAGATCCCCGGGACAGGCAGTTCTTC.

V is TRBV29-1 and J is TRBJ2-1, with D possibly being TRBD2 (6 bases). The germline gives CDR1 SQVTM, CDR2 ANQGSEA. Trimming shortened V by 3 bases and J by 6 bases, and 12 bases separated the two germline ends. The CDR3 covers 13 residues. The chain's CDR3 is CSVEEGRPNEQFF. CDR3 DNA sequence: TGCAGCGTTGAGGAGGGACGACCCAATGAGCAGTTCTTC.

The gene calls are TRBV9 and TRBJ2-5; 9 nucleotides align to TRBD2. This CDR3 has 17 amino acids. Trimming removed 3 bases from V and 5 bases from J; junction bases left unmatched: 14. CDR1 is SGDLS and CDR2 is YYNGEE in the germline V gene. CDR3 protein: CASSAGAQAGGLETQYF. The CDR3, as DNA: TGTGCCAGCAGCGCCGGCGCCCAAGCGGGGGGTCTGGAGACCCAGTACTTC.

The V and J genes are TRBV28 and TRBJ2-2; 7 bases match TRBD2. CDR1 is MDHEN, CDR2 SYDVKM, per germline. The CDR3 is 15 amino acids. J lost 3 bases, V lost 7 bases, and 8 bases had no gene match. CDR3 region: CASKFGGRDTGELFF. CDR3 coding DNA: TGTGCCAGCAAGTTCGGGGGGAGAGACACCGGGGAGCTGTTTTTT.

This sequence joins TRBV5-1 and TRBJ2-5; a possible D gene is TRBD2 (6 bases). This CDR3 spans 15 amino acids. Germline loops: CDR1 SGHRS, CDR2 YFSETQ. Trimming took off 0 bases at V and 5 bases at J, with 14 bases between the two ends. The CDR3 DNA reads as TGCGCCAGCAGCTTGGGACTAGGGGTCAGGGAGACCCAGTACTTC. Translated: CASSLGLGVRETQYF.

The gene calls are TRBV9 and TRBJ2-2; a weak D match, TRBD2 (7 bases). CDR3 length equals 20 residues. Germline V lookup: CDR1 SGDLS, CDR2 YYNGEE. Trimming removed 1 base from V and 2 bases from J, with 24 bases in between. CDR3 region: CASSVRQIGGGLLNTGELFF. The CDR3 bases are TGTGCCAGCAGCGTAAGGCAAATTGGCGGGGGCTTACTCAACACCGGGGAGCTGTTTTTT.

The chain is built from TRBV13 and TRBJ2-3, with a weak D call TRBD2 (5 bases). V was clipped by 8 bases and J by 6 bases, with 12 bases between them. The CDR3 has 12 residues. The V gene's germline CDR1 is PRHDT and CDR2 FYEKMQ (reference sequence). CDR3: CASGNGGDTQYF. CDR3 DNA: TGTGCCAGCGGAAATGGAGGTGATACGCAGTATTTT.

The chain has TRBV11-3 and TRBJ2-7; D unclear. This CDR3 contains 14 residues. Germline-derived CDR1 and CDR2 are SGHNT and YENEEA. Trimming cost V 5 bases and J 2 bases, with 13 bases left between them. CDR3 sequence reads: CASSPQSGPYEQYV. The CDR3 DNA sequence: TGTGCCAGCAGCCCCCAAAGTGGGCCCTACGAGCAGTACGTC.

This chain links TRBV2 with TRBJ2-7, with TRBD1 matching over 10 bases. Germline CDR1 reads SNHLY; CDR2 reads FYNNEI. V lost 7 bases to trimming and J lost 6 bases; unmatched junction nucleotides: 3. This CDR3 has 12 residues. The CDR3 loop is CASTWTGGEQYV. CDR3 coding DNA: TGTGCCAGCACATGGACAGGGGGCGAGCAGTACGTC.

V gene TRBV10-1 combines with J gene TRBJ2-1; weak D call: TRBD2 (6 bases). There are 11 residues in the CDR3. The V end was cut by 0 bases, the J end by 15 bases, with 9 bases between. CDR1 and CDR2 (germline): WNHNN, SYGVQD (reference sequence). CDR3 nucleotides: TGCGCCAGCAGTGAGTCGACTAGGCGGTTCTTC. It codes for CASSESTRRFF.

This clone occurred many times. The V gene is TRBV5-1, the J gene TRBJ2-2; 8 bases fit TRBD1. V lost 0 bases, J lost 8 bases, and 6 bases stayed unmatched. Per the germline V gene, CDR1 is SGHRS and CDR2 is YFSETQ. There are 15 residues in the CDR3. CDR3 loop: CASSLEAGQGGELFF. As DNA, the CDR3 is TGCGCCAGCAGCTTGGAGGCTGGACAGGGAGGGGAGCTGTTTTTT.